In its sample, the clone carrying this T cell receptor beta chain was seen many times. What it binds is unknown. Other DNA sequences in the sample encode the same CDR3. The data belong to a study of cytomegalovirus exposure and HLA in healthy donors. Study-wide findings and caveats: Overall, roughly 150 TCR beta chains were annotated as cytomegalovirus-associated.

The assay was immunoSEQ multiplex PCR, and TCRdb's table has in-frame clones only and misses some. The table records about 360,000 clones, 80% to 90% of them present only once. The TCR sequence derives from a young woman in good health and CMV-seronegative. The specimen was PBMCs.

The CDR3 DNA reads TGTGCCAGCAGGGCCACAGGGGGCGATGGCTACACCTTC. Translation gives CASRATGGDGYTF. The J gene is TRBJ1-2, the V gene TRBV7-9, with 9 bases identical to TRBD1. CDR1 and CDR2 (germline): SEHNR, FQNEAQ (reference sequence). The CDR3 loop spans 13 amino acids. Losses at the gene ends were 6 bases for V and 6 bases for J; bases not matched to a gene: 5.